A selection of T cell receptor beta chains follows, all from one sample in a study of shared clonotypes between healthy human individuals. Only in-frame clones appear in the TCRdb table, and some are missing; sequencing was by immunoSEQ multiplex PCR. This sample has about 1 million clones, with 60% to 80% found just once. The sample was memory CD4+ T cells sorted from blood. Receptors were obtained from a man in his late teens or twenties in good health. Each CDR3 is given with its conserved first and last residue. Fields, in order: V gene, J gene, clone size, D gene, CDR3 protein, CDR3 DNA. The D gene is left open where the match is weak. The size field is filled for only some rows; it gives once, few, many or a size class.

TRBV10-3	TRBJ2-1	.	.	CAISESGRSSYNEQFF	TGTGCCATCAGTGAGTCGGGTAGGAGCTCCTACAATGAGCAGTTCTTC
TRBV18	TRBJ2-3	once	.	CASSSLGLSTDTQYF	TGTGCCAGCTCATCCCTAGGCCTTAGCACAGATACGCAGTATTTT
TRBV5-1	TRBJ1-1	once	.	CASSRNRIGGGAFF	TGCGCCAGCAGCCGGAACAGGATCGGTGGTGGAGCTTTCTTT
TRBV5-1	TRBJ2-3	.	.	CASSSLVSGYGGDTDTQYF	TGCGCCAGCAGCTCTCTTGTATCCGGGTATGGCGGGGACACAGATACGCAGTATTTT
TRBV30	TRBJ1-6	.	TRBD1	CAWSVGGTPGTPLHF	TGTGCCTGGAGTGTAGGGGGCACCCCGGGGACACCCCTCCACTTT
TRBV28	TRBJ2-7	.	.	CASSPPQGNLGYEQYF	TGTGCCAGCAGCCCTCCCCAGGGGAACTTGGGCTACGAGCAGTACTTC
TRBV27	TRBJ1-2	.	TRBD1	CASSLVGQGVGGYTF	TGTGCCAGCAGTTTAGTGGGACAGGGAGTTGGTGGCTACACCTTC
TRBV5-1	TRBJ1-4	.	.	CASSTGPDEKLFF	TGCGCCAGCAGCACGGGACCCGATGAAAAACTGTTTTTT
TRBV18	TRBJ1-1	.	.	CASSSRVLEAFF	TGTGCCAGCTCATCCCGGGTCCTCGAAGCTTTCTTT
TRBV5-4	TRBJ2-7	.	.	CASSLRQGSGEQYF	TGTGCCAGCAGCCTCCGACAGGGTAGCGGCGAGCAGTACTTC
TRBV5-1	TRBJ2-5	.	.	CASSVTGGEETQYF	TGCGCCAGCAGCGTCACAGGGGGGGAAGAGACCCAGTACTTC
TRBV4-1	TRBJ2-3	.	TRBD2	CASSQPSGRSDTQYF	TGCGCCAGCAGCCAACCTAGCGGGAGGTCAGATACGCAGTATTTT
TRBV7-2	TRBJ2-5	.	TRBD2	CASSAGTTPETQYF	TGTGCCAGCAGTGCCGGGACTACCCCAGAGACCCAGTACTTC
TRBV25-1	TRBJ2-1	once	.	CASRVGGNYNEQFF	TGTGCCAGCAGGGTGGGGGGCAACTACAATGAGCAGTTCTTC
TRBV6-1	TRBJ1-5	.	.	CASSREYNQPQHF	TGTGCCAGCAGCAGGGAATACAATCAGCCCCAGCATTTT
TRBV5-1	TRBJ2-5	.	TRBD2	CASSYGSLAGEAQYF	TGCGCCAGCAGCTACGGTTCGCTAGCGGGGGAGGCCCAGTACTTC
TRBV2	TRBJ2-7	.	.	CASAELAREQYF	TGTGCCAGCGCCGAGCTAGCTCGCGAGCAGTACTTC
TRBV5-1	TRBJ1-2	many	.	CASSLEGAYGYTF	TGCGCCAGCAGCTTGGAGGGCGCCTATGGCTACACCTTC
TRBV5-1	TRBJ2-4	.	TRBD2	CASSPSGAGGPRAKNIQYF	TGCGCCAGCAGCCCGTCTGGAGCGGGAGGGCCTAGGGCCAAAAACATTCAGTACTTC
TRBV7-6	TRBJ2-5	.	TRBD1	CASSLVQGTGGIETQYF	TGTGCCAGCAGCTTAGTTCAAGGGACAGGGGGCATAGAGACCCAGTACTTC